Described below is a single TCR beta chain sequence and its context. The CDR3 extends over 15 amino acids. The germline V gene has CDR1 MDHEN and CDR2 SYDVKM. V lost 2 bases and J lost 2, with 11 bases in between. The data derive from a study of blood T cell repertoires in COVID-19. Study-level background: Donors in the United States, Italy and Spain gave samples during acute or convalescent COVID-19.

The data were produced by immunoSEQ multiplex PCR, yet TCRdb's version contains in-frame clones alone and is incomplete. The sample contains fewer than 250,000 clones, around nine tenths of which appear only once. The clonotype originates from a woman aged 55-69 years who had recovered from COVID-19. The chain is built from TRBV28 and TRBJ2-3, with D possibly TRBD1 on 5 matching bases. Sequenced material: peripheral blood. The CDR3 sequence: CASSLLQGYTDTQYF. The DNA for the CDR3 is TGTGCCAGCAGTTTACTCCAGGGCTACACAGATACGCAGTATTTT.